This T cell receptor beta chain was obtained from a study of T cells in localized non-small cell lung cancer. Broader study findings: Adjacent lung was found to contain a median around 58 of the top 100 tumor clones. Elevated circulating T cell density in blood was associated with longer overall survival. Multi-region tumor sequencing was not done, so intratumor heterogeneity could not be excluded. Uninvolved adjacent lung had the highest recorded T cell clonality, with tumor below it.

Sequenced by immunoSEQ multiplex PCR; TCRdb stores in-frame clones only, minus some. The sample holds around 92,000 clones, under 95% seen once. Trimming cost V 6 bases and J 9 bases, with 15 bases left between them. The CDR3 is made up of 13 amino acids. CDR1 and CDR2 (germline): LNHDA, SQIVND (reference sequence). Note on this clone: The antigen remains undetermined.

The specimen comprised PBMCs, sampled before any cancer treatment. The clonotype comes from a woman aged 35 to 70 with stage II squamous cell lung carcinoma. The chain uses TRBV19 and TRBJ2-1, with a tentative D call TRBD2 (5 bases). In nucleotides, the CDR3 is TGTGCCAGTAGCCTAAGCTGGGGAGCTGAGCAGTTCTTC. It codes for CASSLSWGAEQFF. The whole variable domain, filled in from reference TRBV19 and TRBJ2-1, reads DGGITQSPKYLFRKEGQNVTLSCEQNLNHDAMYWYRQDPGQGLRLIYYSQIVNDFQKGDIAEGYSVSREKKESFPLTVTSAQKNPTAFYLCASSLSWGAEQFFGPGTRLTVL.